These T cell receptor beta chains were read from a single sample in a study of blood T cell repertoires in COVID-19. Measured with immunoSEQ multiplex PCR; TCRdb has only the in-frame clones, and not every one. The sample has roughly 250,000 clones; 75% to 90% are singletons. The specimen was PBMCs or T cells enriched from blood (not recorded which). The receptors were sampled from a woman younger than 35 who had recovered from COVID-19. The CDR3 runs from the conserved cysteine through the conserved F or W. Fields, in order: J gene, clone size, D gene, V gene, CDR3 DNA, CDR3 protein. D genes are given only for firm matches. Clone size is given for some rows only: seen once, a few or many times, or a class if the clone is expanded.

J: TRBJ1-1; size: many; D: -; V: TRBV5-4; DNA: TGTGCCAGCAGCTTGTTTTCTCAGGGCGTTTTCGCTGAAGCTTTCTTT; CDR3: CASSLFSQGVFAEAFF
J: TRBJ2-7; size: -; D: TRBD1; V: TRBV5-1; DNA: TGCGCCAGCAGCCTGAGGACAGGGCAGGCGACCTACGAGCAGTACTTC; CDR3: CASSLRTGQATYEQYF
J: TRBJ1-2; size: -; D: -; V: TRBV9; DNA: TGTGCCAGCAGCGTAGACATTTTTAACTATGGCTACACCTTC; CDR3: CASSVDIFNYGYTF
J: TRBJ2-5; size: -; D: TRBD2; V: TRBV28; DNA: TGTGCCAGCAGTTCCTTTCCTAGCGGGGGGCCAGGGGAGACCCAGTACTTC; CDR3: CASSSFPSGGPGETQYF
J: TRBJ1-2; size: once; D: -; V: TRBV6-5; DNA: TGTGCCAGCAGTTACTCGGGAGGGATGGACTATGGCTACACCTTC; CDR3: CASSYSGGMDYGYTF
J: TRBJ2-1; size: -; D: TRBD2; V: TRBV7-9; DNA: TGTGCCAGCAGGCGACCGGGACTAGAGAGCTCCTACAATGAGCAGTTCTTC; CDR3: CASRRPGLESSYNEQFF
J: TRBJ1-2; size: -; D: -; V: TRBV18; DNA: TGTGCCAGCTCAGGCCTACAGGGATTTGATGGCTACACCTTC; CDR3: CASSGLQGFDGYTF
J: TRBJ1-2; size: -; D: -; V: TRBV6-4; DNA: TGTGCCAGCAGAGGACCTCAGAGGGTCTACACCTTC; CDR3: CASRGPQRVYTF
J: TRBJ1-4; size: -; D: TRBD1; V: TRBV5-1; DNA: TGCGCCAGCAGACTGACAGGGAAAGAAAAACTGTTTTTT; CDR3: CASRLTGKEKLFF
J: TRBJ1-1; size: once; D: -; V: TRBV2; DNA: TGTGCCAGCAGTGAAACGAATGGGCAGTCGAGTGGGGCTTTCTTT; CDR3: CASSETNGQSSGAFF